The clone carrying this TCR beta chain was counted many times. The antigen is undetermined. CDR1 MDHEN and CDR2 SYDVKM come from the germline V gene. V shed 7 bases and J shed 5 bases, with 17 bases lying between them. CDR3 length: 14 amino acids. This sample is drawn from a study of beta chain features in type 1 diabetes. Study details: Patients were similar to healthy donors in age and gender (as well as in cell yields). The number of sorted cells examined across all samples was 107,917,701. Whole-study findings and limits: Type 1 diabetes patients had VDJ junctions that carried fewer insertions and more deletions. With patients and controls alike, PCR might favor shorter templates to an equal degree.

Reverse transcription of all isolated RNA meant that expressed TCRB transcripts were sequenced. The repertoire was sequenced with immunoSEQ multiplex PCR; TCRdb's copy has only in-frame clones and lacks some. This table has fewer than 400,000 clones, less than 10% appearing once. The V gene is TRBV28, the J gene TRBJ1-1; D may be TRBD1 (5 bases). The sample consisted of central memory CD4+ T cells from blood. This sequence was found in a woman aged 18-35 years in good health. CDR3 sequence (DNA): TGTGCCAGCAATGGGTTGGGACTTAGGACTGAAGCTTTCTTT. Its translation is CASNGLGLRTEAFF.